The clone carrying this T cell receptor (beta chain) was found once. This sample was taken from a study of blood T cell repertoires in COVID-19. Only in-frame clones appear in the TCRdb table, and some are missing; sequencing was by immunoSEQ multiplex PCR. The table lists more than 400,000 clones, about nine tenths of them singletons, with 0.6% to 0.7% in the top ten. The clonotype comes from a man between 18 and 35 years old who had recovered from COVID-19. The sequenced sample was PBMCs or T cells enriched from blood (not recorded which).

CDR3 residues: CAISVQGGDEKLFF. CDR3 DNA: TGTGCCATCAGTGTACAGGGTGGAGATGAAAAACTGTTTTTT. The chain carries TRBV10-3 and TRBJ1-4; D may be TRBD1 (6 bases). From germline, CDR1 is ENHRY and CDR2 SYGVKD. The CDR3 is 14 residues long. The V and J ends lost 4 bases and 6 bases respectively, with 12 bases between them.